This TCR beta chain was observed in a study of blood T cell repertoires in COVID-19. Study summary: The United States, Italy and Spain provided the acute and convalescent COVID-19 samples. Sample material is recorded as cDNA or gDNA derived from T cells, B-cell-depleted T cells, or PBMCs.

Original processing notes: Reference gene primer amplification yielded estimated nucleated cell counts. Libraries were prepared by immunoSEQ multiplex PCR; TCRdb keeps only in-frame clonotypes and omits some of them. The V and J calls and clone size come from that table; D and trimming were worked out from the DNA. The data show about 24,000 clones, 75% to 90% seen once. The TCR comes from a woman in her seventies with active COVID-19. The sample consisted of peripheral blood.

The CDR3 loop reads CASIFMLAVQETQYF. The CDR3 nucleotides are TGTGCCAGCATCTTTATGCTAGCGGTTCAAGAGACCCAGTACTTC. The chain uses TRBV6-5 and TRBJ2-5; 7 bases match TRBD2. Germline V gives CDR1 MNHEY, CDR2 SVGAGI. This CDR3 has 15 residues. V lost 7 bases and J lost 2; bases outside the gene matches: 10.